The 17 T cell receptor beta chains reported below all come from one sample, sequenced in a study of T cells in Graves' hyperthyroidism and ophthalmopathy. Amplification yielded TCR beta CDR3 regions, with RNA transcripts as the source. The TCR CDR3 was amplified in a first-round RT-PCR using the HTBI primer set. Each CDR3 protein is one row after TCRdb ran MiXCR on the multiplex PCR reads. The sample includes a few hundred thousand distinct CDR3 sequences, more than 15% seen only once; the top ten take about 3.5%. Sequencing was carried out using blood. The source is a woman aged 40-49 years with Graves' ophthalmopathy.

This clonotype has a count of ten or more. This chain connects TRBV12-3 or TRBV12-4 to TRBJ2-5, with a weak D call TRBD2 (5 bases). This CDR3 is built from 15 residues. The V end was cut by 1 base, the J end by 5 bases, with 14 bases between. CDR3 in DNA: TGTGCCAGCAGTTTAGGGACGGAAAGCGGCGAGACCCAGTACTTC. Protein product: CASSLGTESGETQYF.

This clonotype was detected many times. The J gene is TRBJ2-3, the V gene TRBV7-9; D unclear. This CDR3 is built from 10 residues. Germline assignment: CDR1 SEHNR and CDR2 FQNEAQ (reference sequence). In DNA, the CDR3 is TGTGCGAGTGGCACAGATACGCAGTATTTT. Translation gives CASGTDTQYF.

This clonotype occurred many times. The chain recombines TRBV27 with TRBJ1-2; D uncertain. Germline V gene data show CDR1 as MNHEY and CDR2 as SMNVEV (reference sequence). V was cut by 4 bases and J by 6 bases, with 15 bases left in between. This CDR3 is built from 14 residues. The CDR3 coding sequence is TGTGCCAGCAGTTCACCCTCCGGGGAGGATGGCTACACCTTC. The encoded protein is CASSSPSGEDGYTF.

This clonotype was counted ten times or more. This rearrangement joins TRBV2 to TRBJ1-1; 11 positions match TRBD1. The CDR3 extends over 13 amino acids. J was trimmed by 3 bases and V by 10 bases; bases with no gene match: 4. Germline CDR1 reads SNHLY; CDR2 reads FYNNEI. This CDR3 reads CANQGQGDTEAFF. As DNA, the CDR3 is TGTGCCAACCAGGGACAGGGGGACACTGAAGCTTTCTTT.

This clonotype was seen a few times. V usage is TRBV5-6 and J usage is TRBJ1-5; no reliable D call. Trimming removed 3 bases at V and 2 bases at J, with 6 bases between. The length of the CDR3 is 13 residues. CDR1 is SGHDT and CDR2 is YYEEEE in the germline V gene. CDR3 protein: CASSSYGNQPQHF. As DNA, the CDR3 is TGTGCCAGCAGCTCGTACGGCAATCAGCCCCAGCATTTT.

V is TRBV7-2 and J is TRBJ2-7, with D tentatively TRBD1 (5 bases). Looked up from germline, CDR1 is SGHTA and CDR2 is FQGNSA. V was clipped by 9 bases and J by 5 bases, with 14 bases between them. The CDR3 totals 12 residues. CDR3 nucleotides: TGTGCCAGTAGTTCCTCCAGGGACGAGCAGTACTTC. This codes for CASSSSRDEQYF.

The chain recombines TRBV2 with TRBJ1-3; D gene unclear. The CDR3 is made up of 15 amino acids. V lost 1 base, J lost 3 bases, and 10 bases lay in between. Per germline, CDR1 SNHLY and CDR2 FYNNEI. CDR3 in DNA: TGTGCCAGCAGTGAAGGAGTCGCATTTGGAAACACCATATATTTT. Protein: CASSEGVAFGNTIYF.

This chain uses TRBV5-5 with TRBJ1-6; D is uncertain. CDR3 length equals 13 residues. Looked up from germline, CDR1 is SGHKS and CDR2 is YYEKEE (reference sequence). Trimming cost V 2 bases and J 8 bases, with 8 bases left between them. DNA for the CDR3: TGTGCCAGCAGCTTATCAGCGGATTCACCCCTCCACTTT. Its translation: CASSLSADSPLHF.

The rearrangement joins TRBV5-1 to TRBJ2-2; perhaps TRBD1 as D (6 bases). The CDR3 totals 15 residues. CDR1 and CDR2 from the germline V gene are SGHRS and YFSETQ. Trimming stripped 5 bases from V and 2 bases from J, with 13 bases between. CDR3 amino acids: CASRPWTANTGELFF. In nucleotides, the CDR3 is TGCGCCAGCAGGCCTTGGACAGCTAACACCGGGGAGCTGTTTTTT.

This clonotype came up many times. V and J are TRBV20-1 and TRBJ2-2, with D unclear. The CDR3 is made up of 15 amino acids. Trimming took off 0 bases at V and 1 base at J, with 9 bases between the two ends. Germline CDR1 reads DFQATT; CDR2 reads SNEGSKA (reference sequence). CDR3 in DNA: TGCAGTGCTAGAGATCGTAGGAGGAACACCGGGGAGCTGTTTTTT. Amino acid sequence: CSARDRRRNTGELFF.

This clonotype occurred a few times. This chain uses TRBV9 with TRBJ2-1; D unclear. Deletions cut 4 bases from V and 6 bases from J, with 11 bases between. The germline CDR1 and CDR2 sequences are SGDLS and YYNGEE. CDR3 length: 13 amino acids. The CDR3 is CASSPRVVNEQFF. CDR3 DNA: TGTGCCAGCAGCCCCCGGGTAGTCAATGAGCAGTTCTTC.

There are many counts of this clonotype. J is TRBJ2-1 and V is TRBV2; 10 nucleotides line up with TRBD2. The CDR3 covers 13 residues. The germline V gene encodes CDR1 SNHLY and CDR2 FYNNEI. After removal of 6 bases from V and 7 bases from J, the junction contained 3 bases not matched to a gene. CDR3 nucleotides: TGTGCCAGCAGGGAGGGACTAGCGAATGAGCAGTTCTTC. Its protein is CASREGLANEQFF.

The rearrangement joins TRBV7-2 to TRBJ2-7; 10 nucleotides line up with TRBD2. V trimming: 5 bases; J trimming: 4 bases; junction bases outside the gene matches: 17. The germline gives CDR1 SGHTA, CDR2 FQGNSA. The CDR3 runs 18 residues. In DNA form, the CDR3 reads TGTGCCAGCAGCCCGGGACTAGCGTCCCATAGGTCGACTTACGAGCAGTACTTC. Translating gives CASSPGLASHRSTYEQYF.

The rearrangement joins TRBV7-9 to TRBJ2-3; no clear D gene. The CDR3 is made up of 12 amino acids. Trimming stripped 7 bases from V and 3 bases from J, with 8 bases between. Germline CDR1 reads SEHNR; CDR2 reads FQNEAQ (reference sequence). In DNA form, the CDR3 reads TGTGCCAGCAACATCCGAACAGATACGCAGTATTTT. Residues: CASNIRTDTQYF.

The chain carries TRBV4-2 and TRBJ2-5, with 7 bases matching TRBD2. Germline V gives CDR1 LGHNA, CDR2 YNFKEQ. V lost 0 bases and J lost 6; bases outside the gene matches: 13. CDR3 length equals 17 residues. In nucleotides, the CDR3 is TGTGCCAGCAGCCAAGATTGGGGAGGGGTAGCGGTAAAGACCCAGTACTTC. Protein product: CASSQDWGGVAVKTQYF.

J is TRBJ1-6 and V is TRBV7-9; D is ambiguous. Looked up from germline, CDR1 is SEHNR and CDR2 is FQNEAQ (reference sequence). With 6 bases removed from V and 10 bases from J, the gap between germline ends came to 13 bases. CDR3 length: 13 amino acids. The CDR3 reads CASSQFPGSPLHF. The DNA of the CDR3 is TGTGCCAGCAGTCAGTTCCCAGGCTCACCCCTCCACTTT.

The CDR3 sequence is CASSLEVRNTIYF. As DNA, the CDR3 is TGTGCCAGCAGCTTAGAGGTCCGAAACACCATATATTTT. The J gene is TRBJ1-3, the V gene TRBV11-2; D not resolved. The CDR3 is 13 amino acids. V gave up 0 bases and J gave up 5 bases, with 5 bases separating them. Germline-derived CDR1 and CDR2 are SGHAT and FQNNGV.